This T cell receptor (beta chain) was recorded in a study of blood T cells in healthy people across ages (dated by TCRdb to between 2015 and 2016). General notes on the study: In model experiments, template switching captured about one uniquely barcoded TCR beta cDNA molecule for every two T cells. Donors of different ages were randomly distributed across sequencing lanes to avoid experimental bias. For two donors (one aged 18 to 29 and one aged 80 or older), the study analyzed two additional independent replicas of 1 million unique cDNA reads from the same blood draw. Four age groups were formed from the donors: young (average approximately 15 years), middle-aged (more than 35), aged (over 55) and long-lived (more than 75). To track age-related changes in TCR beta repertoire diversity, the study relied on deep sequencing normalized with unique cDNA molecular identifiers. Paper-wide results and their limitations: Because donor CMV infection status was unknown, age-related changes in expanded clonotypes were potentially confounded. Total diversity estimates from one million sequenced T cells were considered lower bounds and underestimates. Compared with the aged group, the long-lived group had more naive CD4+ T cells, fewer expanded clones and increased TCR diversity, a pattern suggesting age selection. The percentage of naive T cells measured by flow cytometry correlated strongly with observed TCR beta diversity. As age increased, observed TCR beta diversity per million T cells dropped in a roughly linear way, and a significant reduction was already evident by age roughly 36. Because profiling used bulk unsorted PBMCs, naive and antigen-experienced compartments could not be compared conclusively.

The roughly 37 donors, aged about 6 to 95 years, were systemically healthy Caucasian individuals from Russia. Each donor gave ten milliliters of peripheral blood, drawn into EDTA-treated Vacutainer tubes. Ficoll-Paque density-gradient centrifugation was used to isolate PBMCs, with at least 6.5 million obtained per sample. Total RNA, at least 6 micrograms per sample, was extracted from PBMCs with Trizol reagent. Naive CD45RAhigh/CD27high T cell percentages were measured by flow cytometry on a PBMC aliquot from every donor. This clonotype turned up a few times. What antigen it recognizes has not been identified. The sample holds no much larger clone one base away, and base qualities are not on file. For CDR1 and CDR2, the germline V gene lists SQVTM and ANQGSEA. From the cysteine up to the phenylalanine, the CDR3 has a length of 14 residues. The retained sequence is limited to the CDR3, 42 bases, with the frame set at the first base. V gives up 4 bases and J gives up 0 bases, and the segment between their germline ends measures 10 bases.

The library was built by means of 5' RACE. TCRdb records Illumina HiSeq 2500 as the sequencer. A second PCR of roughly 7 to 11 cycles was performed with a sample-barcoded 5' primer and a J-beta primer mix. A unique molecular identifier was introduced onto each TCR beta cDNA molecule by a template-switch 5' adaptor carrying 12 random nucleotides. At least 3 million CDR3-containing paired-end reads were obtained from each sample. First-strand cDNA was synthesized from all RNA with the Mint cDNA synthesis kit, primed by a TRBC-specific oligonucleotide. Following uracil-DNA glycosylase treatment, all cDNA underwent a first 18-cycle PCR with the universal primers M1SS and BC2_uni_R. The published analysis was carried out like this. For normalization, 1 million high-quality reads were randomly selected from each sample, with every read carrying a distinct molecular identifier. Reads sharing molecular identifiers were discarded rather than binned into consensus sequences. MiTCR, with a Q25 quality threshold and the strictest error-elimination algorithm, was used for CDR3 identification, clonotype clustering and error correction. Lower-bound total TCR beta diversity was estimated with a nonparametric unseen species model using Euler transformation. TCRdb reprocessing: public reads trimmed at Q25 with fastp, clones called with MiXCR, in-frame beta chains kept. A single entry per CDR3 protein holds the most common genes and DNA from its merged rows. These V and J calls derive from TCRdb rather than the authors' analysis. This sample gives about 1.4 million distinct CDR3 sequences in total; roughly 64% of them show up just once. The ten largest make up 6.7% of the sample.

This TCR came from a man aged 18-30 years in good health. This chain is built from TRBV29-1 and TRBJ2-1, with no confident D gene call. Sequencing input: blood. The CDR3 has the sequence CSVVGPVSYNEQFF. The DNA sequence reads TGCAGCGTTGTCGGGCCTGTCTCCTACAATGAGCAGTTCTTC.